Listed below are T cell receptor beta chains from one sample, sequenced in a study of T cells expressing NK-cell markers. TCRdb re-called the 5' RACE reads and gives one entry per CDR3 protein, without DNA. Its listing shows roughly 390,000 distinct CDR3 sequences. Sequenced: blood T cells: a sorted CD56 or NKG2C T cell subset, CD4+ or CD8+ T cells, or bulk PBMC T cells (not recorded which). The receptor set was obtained from a man between 18 and 69 years old in good health. CDR3s include the opening cysteine and the closing phenylalanine or tryptophan.

j_gene: TRBJ2-6; v_gene: TRBV6-5; CDR3aa: CASSYGTGPSGANVLTF
j_gene: TRBJ2-5; v_gene: TRBV28; CDR3aa: CASSLGWSGGAGETQYF
j_gene: TRBJ2-1; v_gene: TRBV7-3; CDR3aa: CASTASGGGGEQFF
j_gene: TRBJ2-5; v_gene: TRBV28; CDR3aa: CASSRRRPGETQYF
j_gene: TRBJ2-1; v_gene: TRBV27; CDR3aa: CASGGQGGSNEQFF
j_gene: TRBJ2-7; v_gene: TRBV7-8; CDR3aa: CASSQGQGFNVQYF
j_gene: TRBJ2-7; v_gene: TRBV27; CDR3aa: CASSSTPSPGQGNEQYF
j_gene: TRBJ1-6; v_gene: TRBV27; CDR3aa: CASRAGQTDYNSPLHF
j_gene: TRBJ2-7; v_gene: TRBV19; CDR3aa: CASRTYGGQQYF
j_gene: TRBJ2-1; v_gene: TRBV19; CDR3aa: CASSDRVGEQFF
j_gene: TRBJ2-1; v_gene: TRBV9; CDR3aa: CASSPAGGPIGEQFF
j_gene: TRBJ1-1; v_gene: TRBV18; CDR3aa: CASSRIRDEDEAFF
j_gene: TRBJ1-1; v_gene: TRBV3-1; CDR3aa: CASSPGQKNTEAFF
j_gene: TRBJ2-1; v_gene: TRBV20-1; CDR3aa: CSARPTRPSSSYNEQFF
j_gene: TRBJ2-3; v_gene: TRBV5-6; CDR3aa: CASSLSRQGISKQYF
j_gene: TRBJ2-1; v_gene: TRBV6-1; CDR3aa: CASSPSGFLSYNEQFF
j_gene: TRBJ2-5; v_gene: TRBV12-5; CDR3aa: CASDGGTSYQETQYF
j_gene: TRBJ2-7; v_gene: TRBV2; CDR3aa: CASNVMPPHEQYF
j_gene: TRBJ2-6; v_gene: TRBV20-1; CDR3aa: CSAQGQFSGANVLTF
j_gene: TRBJ1-4; v_gene: TRBV7-9; CDR3aa: CASSLPGTGTKLFF
j_gene: TRBJ2-1; v_gene: TRBV29-1; CDR3aa: CSVYRDRLEFNEQFF
j_gene: TRBJ2-7; v_gene: TRBV3-1; CDR3aa: CASSQVVTSVYEQYF
j_gene: TRBJ1-1; v_gene: TRBV5-1; CDR3aa: CASSPPDRVVPEAFF
j_gene: TRBJ2-7; v_gene: TRBV5-1; CDR3aa: CASSLPESLGGGAYEQYF
j_gene: TRBJ2-2; v_gene: TRBV2; CDR3aa: CASLKGLAGELFF
j_gene: TRBJ2-7; v_gene: TRBV11-1; CDR3aa: CASSSYGGDYHGQYF
j_gene: TRBJ2-2; v_gene: TRBV5-1; CDR3aa: CASSQAGDLNTGELFF
j_gene: TRBJ1-6; v_gene: TRBV12-3/TRBV12-4; CDR3aa: CASSLAGTVGSPLHF
j_gene: TRBJ2-5; v_gene: TRBV29-1; CDR3aa: CSVDGQGEETQYF
j_gene: TRBJ2-3; v_gene: TRBV7-2; CDR3aa: CASSRQGGGPDTQYF
j_gene: TRBJ2-3; v_gene: TRBV21-1; CDR3aa: CASSKYEQGAGGTQYF
j_gene: TRBJ1-2; v_gene: TRBV6-1; CDR3aa: CASSSRQGLRYTF
j_gene: TRBJ1-2; v_gene: TRBV4-2; CDR3aa: CASSRRDNPFVGYTF
j_gene: TRBJ2-2; v_gene: TRBV6-1; CDR3aa: CASREARTGNTGELFF
j_gene: TRBJ2-1; v_gene: TRBV20-1; CDR3aa: CSASPGQGVVNNEQFF
j_gene: TRBJ2-3; v_gene: TRBV2; CDR3aa: CASRLVAGGPYDTDTQYF
j_gene: TRBJ2-7; v_gene: TRBV29-1; CDR3aa: CSASRGQGYEQYF
j_gene: TRBJ1-3; v_gene: TRBV20-1; CDR3aa: CSAWGLRNTIYF
j_gene: TRBJ2-7; v_gene: TRBV9; CDR3aa: CASSLGASGGPYEQYF
j_gene: TRBJ2-7; v_gene: TRBV27; CDR3aa: CASSLGWSDSYEQYF
j_gene: TRBJ2-5; v_gene: TRBV20-1; CDR3aa: CSATRTRRQETQYF
j_gene: TRBJ2-1; v_gene: TRBV20-1; CDR3aa: CSARDPSGSSYNEQFF
j_gene: TRBJ1-2; v_gene: TRBV20-1; CDR3aa: CSATLGGRDYGYTF
j_gene: TRBJ2-3; v_gene: TRBV5-1; CDR3aa: CASSLGPPRSNTDTQYF
j_gene: TRBJ2-7; v_gene: TRBV10-3; CDR3aa: CAIKASAEYEQYF
j_gene: TRBJ1-2; v_gene: TRBV10-3; CDR3aa: CAISGEGARANYGYTF
j_gene: TRBJ1-2; v_gene: TRBV18; CDR3aa: CASSPPSGGGFYGYTF
j_gene: TRBJ1-6; v_gene: TRBV20-1; CDR3aa: CSARTGVGSPLHF